Presented here are 22 T cell receptor beta chains from one specimen sequenced in a study of beta chain features in type 1 diabetes. TCRB transcripts that were expressed got sequenced, as all of the isolated RNA had been reverse transcribed. Repertoires were generated with immunoSEQ multiplex PCR, while TCRdb's copy carries only in-frame clones and drops some. The data contain about 260,000 clones, roughly 70% of them singletons. The sequencing sample was made of naive CD4+ T cells from blood. All receptors derive from a man in his thirties or forties in good health.

This clone was observed once. The rearrangement links TRBV10-3 to TRBJ2-1; D is unclear. V lost 3 bases, J lost 15 bases, and 15 bases lay in between. The CDR3 is 12 residues long. Germline V gene lookup returns CDR1 ENHRY and CDR2 SYGVKD. The CDR3 DNA sequence: TGTGCCATCAGTGAAGGGCTGAGTTCTTTGTTCTTC. Protein: CAISEGLSSLFF.

CDR3 amino acids: CASSSTSGTGSEGYTF. CDR3 nucleotides: TGTGCCAGCAGCTCTACTTCCGGGACAGGGTCGGAAGGCTACACCTTC. This chain uses TRBV7-2 with TRBJ1-2, with TRBD1 identical over 9 bases. Germline-derived CDR1 and CDR2 are SGHTA and FQGNSA. The V gene end was trimmed by 4 bases and the J gene end by 8 bases; junction bases not matched to a gene: 14. CDR3 length: 16 amino acids.

The chain employs TRBV25-1 and TRBJ2-7; no firm D call. Trimming pared 5 bases from V and 5 bases from J, leaving 7 bases between. Germline lookup yields CDR1 MGHDK and CDR2 SYGVNS. The CDR3 spans 11 residues. The CDR3 nucleotides read TGTGCCAGCAGTATTCGGCACGAGCAGTACTTC. Amino acids: CASSIRHEQYF.

Worth noting for this clone: This specimen includes other DNA sequences encoding the same CDR3. This chain connects TRBV20-1 to TRBJ2-1; D is unresolved. Germline V gives CDR1 DFQATT, CDR2 SNEGSKA (reference sequence). Trimming left V 3 bases short and J 5 bases short, with 2 bases between. The CDR3 loop spans 10 amino acids. As DNA, the CDR3 is TGCAGTGCTAGCGACAATGAGCAGTTCTTC. Encoded protein: CSASDNEQFF.

The rearrangement links TRBV25-1 to TRBJ1-5; 9 bases align to TRBD1. Germline-derived CDR1 and CDR2 are MGHDK and SYGVNS. Trimming at V came to 6 bases and at J to 9 bases, leaving 3 bases not matched to a gene. This CDR3 comprises 12 residues. The CDR3 protein is CASRQGAGPQHF. In nucleotides, the CDR3 is TGTGCCAGCAGACAGGGGGCCGGGCCCCAGCATTTT.

In its sample, this clone was seen once. V and J are TRBV29-1 and TRBJ2-2; 10 nucleotides line up with TRBD1. The V gene's germline CDR1 is SQVTM and CDR2 ANQGSEA. The length of the CDR3 is 14 residues. The V segment lost 7 bases and the J segment 0 bases; nucleotides outside the gene matches: 2. The CDR3 DNA reads TGCAGCGGGGGACAGGGGACGAACACCGGGGAGCTGTTTTTT. It translates to CSGGQGTNTGELFF.

This chain uses TRBV20-1 with TRBJ1-2; no clear D gene. Germline loops: CDR1 DFQATT, CDR2 SNEGSKA (reference sequence). The CDR3 runs 8 residues. V was pared by 8 bases and J by 8 bases, with 6 bases between. The CDR3 sequence is CSYRGYTF. The CDR3 DNA reads as TGCAGTTATCGGGGCTACACCTTC.

The chain recombines TRBV11-2 with TRBJ2-4; unclear D gene. The CDR3 runs to 12 residues. The germline CDR1 and CDR2 sequences are SGHAT and FQNNGV. V dropped 3 bases and J dropped 8 bases, with 8 bases sitting between them. This CDR3 reads CASSFNSHIQYF. The CDR3 bases are TGTGCCAGCAGCTTCAACAGCCACATTCAGTACTTC.

This clone was picked up a small number of times. The chain carries TRBV13 and TRBJ2-7, with 9 positions matching TRBD1. The CDR3 loop spans 14 amino acids. The V gene end was trimmed by 2 bases and the J gene end by 12 bases; junction bases not matched to a gene: 11. Germline V gene data show CDR1 as PRHDT and CDR2 as FYEKMQ (reference sequence). For the CDR3, the DNA is TGTGCCAGCAGCTTAAGGGGACAGGGCCTTGAAAGGTACTTC. It yields the protein CASSLRGQGLERYF.

V usage is TRBV7-9 and J usage is TRBJ1-2; 9 bases map to TRBD1. The V gene end was trimmed by 6 bases and the J gene end by 3 bases; junction bases not matched to a gene: 11. This CDR3 spans 16 amino acids. The germline gives CDR1 SEHNR, CDR2 FQNEAQ (reference sequence). The CDR3 DNA is TGTGCCAGCAGTCCGGGACAGGGAGGTTTCGACTATGGCTACACCTTC. This gives the protein CASSPGQGGFDYGYTF.

The chain carries TRBV12-5 and TRBJ1-5, with 9 bases matching TRBD1. The CDR3 extends over 15 amino acids. Trimming at V came to 2 bases and at J to 6 bases, leaving 5 bases not matched to a gene. In germline, CDR1 is LGHNT, CDR2 FRNRAP. The CDR3 nucleotides are TGTGCTAGTGGTTTGAACACAGGGGGCCTTCAGCCCCAGCATTTT. Translated: CASGLNTGGLQPQHF.

V gene TRBV30 combines with J gene TRBJ2-2; D unresolved. The ends were cut back, 2 bases at V and 4 bases at J, with 5 bases in the middle. This CDR3 contains 12 residues. Germline lookup yields CDR1 GTSNPN and CDR2 SVGIG (reference sequence). The CDR3 sequence: CAWSIPTGELFF. CDR3 DNA sequence: TGTGCCTGGAGTATCCCCACCGGGGAGCTGTTTTTT.

The chain couples TRBV4-3 to TRBJ2-2; TRBD2 might be the D (5 bases). The CDR3 contains 17 residues. Trimming pared 1 base from V and 0 bases from J, leaving 12 bases between. Germline CDR1 reads LGHNA; CDR2 reads YSLEER. The DNA of the CDR3 is TGCGCCAGCAGCCAAGTTGCGCTAGCCGCGAACACCGGGGAGCTGTTTTTT. Its protein product is CASSQVALAANTGELFF.

The chain joins TRBV28 to TRBJ2-7; possibly TRBD1 for D (5 bases). The CDR3 sequence is 12 residues long. V lost 8 bases and J 4 bases, leaving 12 bases between the germline ends. Germline loops: CDR1 MDHEN, CDR2 SYDVKM. The CDR3 DNA reads TGTGCCAGCGCTCAGCAGGGATACGAGCAGTACTTC. Protein product: CASAQQGYEQYF.

This sequence joins TRBV28 and TRBJ2-5; D assignment may be TRBD1 or TRBD2 (5 bases each). The germline CDR1 and CDR2 sequences are MDHEN and SYDVKM. V was cut by 4 bases and J by 5 bases, with 8 bases left in between. There are 12 residues in the CDR3. The CDR3 nucleotides are TGTGCCAGCAGTTCGGGGCAGGAGACCCAGTACTTC. Its protein is CASSSGQETQYF.

The chain carries TRBV7-9 and TRBJ2-7; 8 bases map to TRBD1. The CDR3 runs 15 residues. J gave up 7 bases and V 4 bases, and 12 bases lay outside the gene matches. The germline V gene has CDR1 SEHNR and CDR2 FQNEAQ (reference sequence). CDR3 DNA: TGTGCCAGCAGCTCGACAGGGGACCAATCGGAAGAGCAGTACTTC. Protein product: CASSSTGDQSEEQYF.

This clone was found a few times. The chain is built from TRBV29-1 and TRBJ2-3; D might be TRBD2 (5 bases). V was pared by 7 bases and J by 0 bases, with 11 bases between. The V gene's germline CDR1 is SQVTM and CDR2 ANQGSEA. The CDR3 runs 13 residues. CDR3 region: CSDASISTDTQYF. CDR3 in DNA: TGCAGCGATGCTAGCATCAGCACAGATACGCAGTATTTT.

This clone was seen once. The V call is TRBV15, the J call TRBJ2-6, with D perhaps matching TRBD1 (5 bases). V was shortened by 0 bases and J by 2 bases, with 14 bases between the two germline ends. The CDR3 sequence is 18 residues long. Germline CDR1 LNHNV, CDR2 YYDKDF (reference sequence). The CDR3 protein is CATSRDGQGLTGANVLTF. The CDR3 nucleotides are TGTGCCACCAGCAGAGATGGGCAGGGTCTGACTGGGGCCAACGTCCTGACTTTC.

J is TRBJ2-7 and V is TRBV4-2; D gene ambiguous. Trimming left V 5 bases short and J 4 bases short, with 18 bases between. The CDR3 is 15 residues long. The germline gives CDR1 LGHNA, CDR2 YNFKEQ. The CDR3 coding sequence is TGTGCCAGCAGCGCCACCCCTATTCAGGCGTACGAGCAGTACTTC. Its translation: CASSATPIQAYEQYF.

Of note for this clone: This same CDR3 is encoded by further DNA sequences in the sample. The CDR3 here is CAWSGYNEQFF. The CDR3 DNA follows: TGTGCCTGGAGCGGATACAATGAGCAGTTCTTC. This chain joins TRBV30 and TRBJ2-1; no firm D call. The CDR3 sequence is 11 residues long. The germline V gene encodes CDR1 GTSNPN and CDR2 SVGIG (reference sequence). Trimming took 3 bases from V and 4 from J, leaving 4 bases between them.

The gene calls are TRBV30 and TRBJ2-5; 8 nucleotides line up with TRBD2. CDR1 and CDR2 from the germline V gene are GTSNPN and SVGIG (reference sequence). The CDR3 loop spans 13 amino acids. V gave up 3 bases and J gave up 4 bases; unmatched junction bases: 4. The CDR3 is CAWRPSGGETQYF. CDR3 coding DNA: TGTGCCTGGAGGCCCAGCGGGGGAGAGACCCAGTACTTC.

The rearrangement joins TRBV25-1 to TRBJ1-1, with D unclear. Germline V gene data show CDR1 as MGHDK and CDR2 as SYGVNS. V lost 2 bases and J lost 5, with 3 bases in between. The CDR3 contains 11 residues. The CDR3 protein is CASSELTEAFF. CDR3 nucleotides: TGTGCCAGCAGTGAACTGACTGAAGCTTTCTTT.